A single sample is the source of the 21 T cell receptor beta chains below, sequenced in a study of type 1 and type 2 diabetes patients. Amplification started from genomic DNA. Amplification of the beta chain CDR3 used 30 forward and 13 reverse multiplex primers. TCRdb ran MiXCR on the multiplex PCR reads and lists one entry per CDR3 protein. This table holds 250,000 to 300,000 distinct CDR3 sequences, approximately 50% found once. The sample taken for sequencing was peripheral blood mononuclear cells (PBMCs). Receptors originate from a man younger than 35 with type 2 diabetes.

V and J are TRBV4-3 and TRBJ1-1; no clear D gene. V was pared by 1 base and J by 0 bases, with 9 bases between. Germline V gene sequence: CDR1 LGHNA, CDR2 YSLEER. The CDR3 is made up of 15 amino acids. The CDR3 is CASSQGRTMNTEAFF. DNA of the CDR3: TGCGCCAGCAGCCAAGGCCGTACCATGAACACTGAAGCTTTCTTT.

This clonotype has just one count. The V gene is TRBV20-1, the J gene TRBJ2-3; maybe TRBD2 (6 bases). Germline lookup yields CDR1 DFQATT and CDR2 SNEGSKA (reference sequence). The ends were cut back, 8 bases at V and 3 bases at J, with 12 bases in the middle. This CDR3 region has 12 residues. The CDR3 is CSPTGGTDTQYF. For the CDR3, the DNA is TGCAGTCCAACAGGAGGGACAGATACGCAGTATTTT.

V gene TRBV12-5 combines with J gene TRBJ1-1, with 8 bases fitting TRBD1. Germline V gene lookup returns CDR1 LGHNT and CDR2 FRNRAP. With 0 bases clipped from V and 1 base from J, the junction kept 13 bases outside the gene matches. The CDR3 loop spans 19 amino acids. CDR3 loop: CASGLVLSQGALKNTEAFF. The CDR3, as DNA: TGTGCTAGTGGTTTGGTACTAAGTCAGGGGGCCTTAAAGAACACTGAAGCTTTCTTT.

The chain links TRBV7-9 to TRBJ2-3, with unresolved D. Germline CDR1 reads SEHNR; CDR2 reads FQNEAQ (reference sequence). This CDR3 region has 15 residues. Trimming stripped 5 bases from V and 1 base from J, with 13 bases between. This CDR3 is CASSIQTKGTDTQYF. As DNA, the CDR3 is TGTGCCAGCAGCATACAAACAAAGGGCACAGATACGCAGTATTTT.

The rearrangement links TRBV19 to TRBJ2-7; D gene ambiguous. The length of the CDR3 is 13 residues. Germline V lookup: CDR1 LNHDA, CDR2 SQIVND (reference sequence). V was trimmed by 3 bases and J by 7 bases, leaving 13 bases between them. The CDR3 DNA sequence: TGTGCCAGTAGTATGGCCGCATCTTCGGAGCAGTACTTC. It specifies CASSMAASSEQYF.

This chain joins TRBV20-1 and TRBJ2-7; TRBD1 is a possible D gene (6 bases). The V gene lost 3 bases and the J gene lost 3 bases, with 9 bases spanning the gap. CDR1 is DFQATT, CDR2 SNEGSKA, per germline (reference sequence). This CDR3 has 12 residues. DNA of the CDR3: TGCAGTGCTAGCGGGACATACTACGAGCAGTACTTC. It encodes CSASGTYYEQYF.

The V and J genes are TRBV7-8 and TRBJ2-5; no reliable D call. There are 17 residues in the CDR3. The V gene's germline CDR1 is SGHVS and CDR2 FQNEAQ. Trimming cost V 4 bases and J 4 bases, with 22 bases left between them. The CDR3: CASSSNQGVDFGETQYF. CDR3 nucleotide sequence: TGTGCCAGCAGCTCTAACCAAGGTGTAGACTTTGGAGAGACCCAGTACTTC. The whole variable domain, filled in from reference TRBV7-8 and TRBJ2-5, reads GAGVSQSPRYKVAKRGQDVALRCDPISGHVSLFWYQQALGQGPEFLTYFQNEAQLDKSGLPSDRFFAERPEGSVSTLKIQRTQQEDSAVYLCASSSNQGVDFGETQYFGPGTRLLVL.

A few counts support this clonotype. A junction boundary mismatches the germline segment, possibly from a read error. The rearrangement links TRBV28 to TRBJ2-7; D possibly corresponds to TRBD1 (6 bases). This CDR3 has 11 residues. In germline, CDR1 is MDHEN, CDR2 SYDVKM. This CDR3 is CASSFGTTRLF. The CDR3 region has the DNA TGTGCCAGCAGTTTTGGGACAACGAGGCTCTTC.

A few counts support this clonotype. The V gene is TRBV19, the J gene TRBJ2-3, with D perhaps given as TRBD1 or TRBD2 (6 bases each). The CDR3 loop spans 16 amino acids. Trimming stripped 4 bases from V and 0 bases from J, with 14 bases between. Germline CDR1 LNHDA, CDR2 SQIVND (reference sequence). The CDR3 nucleotides are TGTGCCAGTAGTACGGGGGCTTTTTTTAGCACAGATACGCAGTATTTT. This gives the protein CASSTGAFFSTDTQYF. The full variable domain, completed using reference TRBV19 and TRBJ2-3, is DGGITQSPKYLFRKEGQNVTLSCEQNLNHDAMYWYRQDPGQGLRLIYYSQIVNDFQKGDIAEGYSVSREKKESFPLTVTSAQKNPTAFYLCASSTGAFFSTDTQYFGPGTRLTVL.

This chain joins TRBV20-1 and TRBJ2-3; D remains unclear. Germline V CDR1 and CDR2: DFQATT, SNEGSKA (reference sequence). The CDR3 is 15 amino acids. Trimming shortened V by 0 bases and J by 0 bases, and 10 bases separated the two germline ends. CDR3 in amino acids: CSARDYGWSTDTQYF. The CDR3 nucleotides are TGCAGTGCTAGAGATTACGGGTGGAGCACAGATACGCAGTATTTT.

V gene TRBV30 combines with J gene TRBJ2-6; a weak D match, TRBD2 (5 bases). Per germline, CDR1 GTSNPN and CDR2 SVGIG (reference sequence). The CDR3 consists of 17 residues. Trimming pared 1 base from V and 1 base from J, leaving 14 bases between. CDR3 nucleotides: TGTGCCTGGAGTGAGTGGACTTCCTCTTCTGGGGCCAACGTCCTGACTTTC. Its protein product is CAWSEWTSSSGANVLTF.

This clonotype was picked up a small number of times. CDR3 residues: CASSPRDRVNNEQFF. The DNA for the CDR3 is TGTGCCAGCTCACCGCGGGACAGGGTGAACAATGAGCAGTTCTTC. The chain employs TRBV18 and TRBJ2-1; 9 nucleotides match TRBD1. Germline V gives CDR1 KGHSH, CDR2 LQKENI. The CDR3 loop spans 15 amino acids. V shed 3 bases, J shed 5 bases, and the junction held 5 bases outside the gene matches.

In the case of this clonotype: A much larger clone differs from this one at a single base, so this may be a read error. The CDR3 ends on some other residue instead of the conserved phenylalanine or tryptophan, so this is likely a read error. This sequence joins TRBV10-1 and TRBJ2-2; TRBD1 matches 7 bases. V was pared by 3 bases and J by 7 bases, with 8 bases of the junction left unmatched. The germline CDR1 and CDR2 sequences are WNHNN and SYGVQD (reference sequence). This CDR3 has 15 amino acids. CDR3: CASSDSGQRSGELFL. CDR3 DNA sequence: TGCGCCAGCAGTGACTCGGGACAGAGAAGCGGGGAGCTGTTTCTT.

V gene TRBV7-6 combines with J gene TRBJ2-6; the D gene is possibly TRBD1 (5 bases). The V end was cut by 4 bases, the J end by 4 bases, with 20 bases between. The CDR3 covers 18 residues. The germline CDR1 and CDR2 sequences are SGHVS and FNYEAQ. CDR3: CASSSRTPGLRGANVLTF. The CDR3 DNA reads as TGTGCCAGCAGCTCCCGAACTCCAGGGCTTAGAGGGGCCAACGTCCTGACTTTC.

Worth noting for this clonotype: One end of the junction is discordant with germline, which a read error may explain. The rearrangement links TRBV6-5 to TRBJ2-2; D possibly corresponds to TRBD1 (6 bases). The CDR3 spans 15 residues. Looked up from germline, CDR1 is MNHEY and CDR2 is SVGAGI. The CDR3 here is CASVLPGHGTGKLFF. The CDR3, as DNA: TGTGCCAGCGTCCTCCCGGGACATGGCACCGGGAAGCTGTTTTTT.

The J gene is TRBJ2-1, the V gene TRBV7-6; 12 nucleotides agree with TRBD2. Germline CDR1 and CDR2: SGHVS and FNYEAQ. CDR3 length: 16 amino acids. J was trimmed by 7 bases and V by 4 bases; bases with no gene match: 8. The CDR3 spells CASSSTSGRGNNEQFF. The DNA of the CDR3 is TGTGCCAGCAGCTCGACTAGCGGGAGAGGAAATAATGAGCAGTTCTTC.

This clonotype turned up a few times. The CDR3 sequence: CASSEKPGTNQPQHF. For the CDR3, the DNA is TGTGCCAGCAGTGAGAAGCCCGGCACCAATCAGCCCCAGCATTTT. The V gene is TRBV2, the J gene TRBJ1-5, with no clear D. Trimming removed 3 bases from V and 3 bases from J, with 12 bases in between. This CDR3 contains 15 residues. In germline, CDR1 is SNHLY, CDR2 FYNNEI.

The rearrangement joins TRBV2 to TRBJ2-1; D gene ambiguous. The V and J ends lost 3 bases and 8 bases respectively, with 11 bases between them. The CDR3 runs to 13 residues. Per germline, CDR1 SNHLY and CDR2 FYNNEI. Written as DNA, the CDR3 is TGTGCCAGCAGTGATGCTCAGATCCATGAGCAGTTCTTC. Translation gives CASSDAQIHEQFF.

The V and J genes are TRBV20-1 and TRBJ2-1; 10 bases are a match to TRBD2. The CDR3 is 13 residues long. The ends lost 5 bases at V and 8 bases at J; junction bases unmatched: 6. Germline values: CDR1 DFQATT, CDR2 SNEGSKA (reference sequence). This CDR3 reads CSAGGLAGDEQFF. Written as DNA, the CDR3 is TGCAGTGCTGGCGGGCTAGCGGGAGATGAGCAGTTCTTC.

V is TRBV20-1 and J is TRBJ2-1, with D maybe TRBD1 (6 bases). The V gene's germline CDR1 is DFQATT and CDR2 SNEGSKA (reference sequence). Trimming left V 7 bases short and J 2 bases short, with 15 bases between. The CDR3 runs to 14 residues. This chain's CDR3 is CSGGVGTPYNEQFF. CDR3 coding DNA: TGCAGTGGGGGTGTCGGGACACCCTACAATGAGCAGTTCTTC.

This clonotype showed up just once. The chain uses TRBV20-1 and TRBJ2-5; 12 positions agree with TRBD2. The CDR3 has 17 amino acids. Germline CDR1 DFQATT, CDR2 SNEGSKA (reference sequence). V trimming: 0 bases; J trimming: 5 bases; junction bases outside the gene matches: 10. The CDR3 loop reads CSARDQASGRATETQYF. Here the CDR3 DNA reads TGCAGTGCTAGAGATCAGGCTAGCGGGAGGGCCACCGAGACCCAGTACTTC.